Included here is one T cell receptor beta chain sequence, with context. Its antigen is unknown. MiXCR was run by TCRdb on the 5' RACE reads, yielding one entry per CDR3 protein. This sample yields 200,000 to 250,000 distinct CDR3 sequences, of which about 7% are seen a single time; roughly 3.6% belongs to the top ten. This record comes from a study of identical twins. There are 14 residues in the CDR3. Germline CDR1 reads DFQATT; CDR2 reads SNEGSKA (reference sequence). Trimming removed 1 base at V and 0 bases at J, with 7 bases between. Study results and limitations: Clonotypes of the beta chain that were abundant in cord blood carried fewer insertions (memory repertoires showed none).

These same data were also listed under a study on yellow fever vaccine responses in identical twins.

The specimen was memory (CD45RO+) T cells sorted from blood. The sequence derives from a woman between 18 and 29 years old in good health. The rearrangement joins TRBV20-1 to TRBJ1-3; D is undetermined. CDR3 in amino acids: CSARGTNSGNTIYF. Here the CDR3 DNA reads TGCAGTGCTAGAGGCACCAACTCTGGAAACACCATATATTTT.